A selection of T cell receptor beta chains follows, all from one sample in a study of blood T cell repertoires in COVID-19. Profiled with immunoSEQ multiplex PCR; TCRdb holds only in-frame clones, not every one. The sample carries roughly 330,000 clones, more than 70% recorded once. Input material: PBMCs or T cells enriched from blood (not recorded which). The receptors here all came from a woman in her 30s who had recovered from COVID-19. CDR3s include the opening cysteine and the closing phenylalanine or tryptophan. D genes are given only for firm matches. Clone size is given for some rows only: seen once, a few or many times, or a class if the clone is expanded.

V	size	D	J	CDR3	DNA
TRBV15	-	TRBD1	TRBJ1-5	CATSRDRGRQPQHF	TGTGCCACCAGCCGCGACAGGGGGCGTCAGCCCCAGCATTTT
TRBV13	-	-	TRBJ2-3	CASSPQLDNTQYF	TGTGCCAGCAGCCCCCAGTTGGACAATACGCAGTATTTT
TRBV20-1	once	-	TRBJ1-5	CSASKETNQPQHF	TGCAGTGCTAGTAAAGAAACAAATCAGCCCCAGCATTTT
TRBV3-1/TRBV3-2	-	-	TRBJ2-7	CASSQDRLAPHEQYF	TGTGCCAGCAGCCAAGATAGATTAGCGCCCCACGAGCAGTACTTC
TRBV4-1	-	-	TRBJ1-3	CASSQITGGNTIYF	TGCGCCAGCAGCCAAATCACGGGGGGAAACACCATATATTTT
TRBV10-1	-	-	TRBJ2-7	CASSEGGLGSYEQYF	TGCGCCAGCAGTGAAGGGGGATTGGGCTCCTACGAGCAGTACTTC
TRBV7-7	few	-	TRBJ2-2	CASSPMTGNTGELFF	TGTGCTAGCAGCCCAATGACAGGGAACACCGGGGAGCTGTTTTTT
TRBV2	-	-	TRBJ2-3	CASRQGFTDTQYF	TGTGCCAGCAGGCAGGGATTCACAGATACGCAGTATTTT
TRBV4-2	-	-	TRBJ2-7	CASSQGGGSSYEQYF	TGTGCCAGCAGCCAAGGTGGCGGTAGCTCCTACGAGCAGTACTTC
TRBV2	-	TRBD1	TRBJ1-4	CASRGTGDNEKLFF	TGTGCCAGCAGGGGGACAGGGGATAATGAAAAACTGTTTTTT
TRBV6-2/TRBV6-3	-	-	TRBJ1-2	CASSLTEDYGYTF	TGTGCCAGCAGCTTGACAGAGGACTATGGCTACACCTTC
TRBV3-1/TRBV3-2	-	-	TRBJ1-5	CASSQYQNQPQHF	TGTGCCAGCAGCCAATACCAGAATCAGCCCCAGCATTTT
TRBV10-3	-	TRBD1	TRBJ1-5	CAIAGTDNQPQHF	TGTGCCATTGCCGGGACAGACAATCAGCCCCAGCATTTT
TRBV7-2	-	-	TRBJ1-5	CASSLGLGRGQPQHF	TGTGCCAGCAGCTTAGGTCTGGGTAGGGGTCAGCCCCAGCATTTT
TRBV19	-	-	TRBJ1-6	CASSIDRGGADSPLHF	TGTGCCAGTAGTATAGATCGGGGGGGAGCTGATTCACCCCTCCACTTT
TRBV7-9	-	TRBD1	TRBJ2-6	CASSSTGAGANVLTF	TGTGCCAGCAGCAGTACAGGGGCTGGGGCCAACGTCCTGACTTTC
TRBV7-2	-	TRBD1	TRBJ2-5	CASSTRTGGETQYF	TGTGCCAGCAGCACCCGGACAGGGGGGGAGACCCAGTACTTC
TRBV3-1/TRBV3-2	once	TRBD2	TRBJ2-1	CASTLRGGGGAHEQFF	TGTGCCAGCACCCTTAGAGGCGGCGGGGGGGCGCATGAGCAGTTCTTC
TRBV7-2	-	-	TRBJ1-6	CASSSPPGGVSPLHF	TGTGCCAGCAGCTCCCCGCCGGGGGGGGTTTCACCCCTCCACTTT
TRBV4-2	once	-	TRBJ1-2	CASSQDTISLFGGYTF	TGTGCCAGCAGCCAAGATACGATCAGCCTTTTCGGGGGCTACACCTTC
TRBV5-1	-	TRBD1	TRBJ1-5	CASSEGQSNQPQHF	TGCGCCAGCAGCGAGGGACAGAGCAATCAGCCCCAGCATTTT
TRBV9	-	-	TRBJ1-2	CASSVGGGGSYGYTF	TGTGCCAGCAGCGTGGGGGGAGGGGGAAGCTATGGCTACACCTTC
TRBV30	-	TRBD1	TRBJ1-1	CAWMGTGYAEAFF	TGTGCCTGGATGGGGACAGGGTACGCTGAAGCTTTCTTT
TRBV6-2/TRBV6-3	-	TRBD1	TRBJ2-7	CASSPTGQRRRSSEQYF	TGTGCCAGCAGCCCGACGGGACAGCGGCGAAGGTCCTCCGAGCAGTACTTC
TRBV11-3	-	-	TRBJ1-6	CASSLAVGGSLHF	TGTGCCAGCAGCTTAGCCGTCGGGGGATCCCTCCACTTT
TRBV27	-	-	TRBJ2-2	CASSEMGAGTGELFF	TGTGCCAGCAGTGAAATGGGGGCAGGGACCGGGGAGCTGTTTTTT
TRBV5-1	-	TRBD1	TRBJ2-5	CASSLDRVQETQYF	TGCGCCAGCAGTCTGGACAGGGTTCAAGAGACCCAGTACTTC
TRBV6-5	-	TRBD1	TRBJ1-2	CASSIRQGGGYTF	TGTGCCAGCAGCATAAGACAGGGAGGTGGCTACACCTTC
TRBV5-3	-	TRBD2	TRBJ2-3	CARSSTLATRTDTQYF	TGTGCCAGAAGCTCCACACTAGCGACACGCACAGATACGCAGTATTTT
TRBV5-1	-	TRBD2	TRBJ2-2	CASSFPTSGGTGELFF	TGCGCCAGCAGCTTTCCGACTAGCGGGGGGACCGGGGAGCTGTTTTTT
TRBV4-3	-	-	TRBJ2-3	CASSQLKGTDTQYF	TGCGCCAGCAGCCAATTGAAGGGGACAGATACGCAGTATTTT
TRBV25-1	once	TRBD1	TRBJ1-4	CASSPFTTGVNEKLFF	TGTGCCAGCAGCCCCTTCACGACAGGGGTGAATGAAAAACTGTTTTTT
TRBV4-2	-	TRBD1	TRBJ1-2	CASSQDLAQGAGGYTF	TGTGCCAGCAGCCAAGATCTAGCACAGGGGGCAGGTGGCTACACCTTC
TRBV27	-	-	TRBJ2-3	CASRTSGSTDTQYF	TGTGCCAGCCGCACGAGCGGGAGCACAGATACGCAGTATTTT
TRBV10-2	-	-	TRBJ1-1	CASSERLQNTEAFF	TGCGCCAGCAGTGAGCGTTTACAGAACACTGAAGCTTTCTTT
TRBV6-4	-	-	TRBJ2-3	CASSDSTGADTQYF	TGTGCCAGCAGTGACTCGACGGGGGCAGATACGCAGTATTTT
TRBV12-3/TRBV12-4	-	TRBD1	TRBJ1-2	CASSPDRADGYTF	TGTGCCAGCAGCCCAGACAGGGCGGATGGCTACACCTTC
TRBV2	-	TRBD1	TRBJ1-2	CASSQTGGNYGYTF	TGTGCCAGCAGTCAAACAGGGGGCAACTATGGCTACACCTTC
TRBV7-4	-	TRBD1	TRBJ1-4	CASSSYDRGANEKLFF	TGTGCCAGCAGCTCCTACGACAGGGGGGCTAATGAAAAACTGTTTTTT
TRBV6-1	-	-	TRBJ1-2	CASSEKGGSYGYTF	TGTGCCAGCAGTGAAAAGGGGGGGAGCTATGGCTACACCTTC
TRBV3-1/TRBV3-2	-	-	TRBJ2-1	CASSQDPVWQGGWNEQFF	TGTGCCAGCAGCCAAGATCCCGTTTGGCAGGGGGGATGGAATGAGCAGTTCTTC
TRBV11-2	-	TRBD1	TRBJ2-7	CASSLDAGGPSYEQYF	TGTGCCAGCAGCTTAGATGCAGGGGGCCCCTCCTACGAGCAGTACTTC
TRBV5-6	once	-	TRBJ2-7	CASSLRESYEQYF	TGTGCCAGCAGCTTACGAGAGTCCTACGAGCAGTACTTC
TRBV5-8	-	-	TRBJ1-5	CASSLGTAPGNSNQPQHF	TGTGCCAGCAGCTTGGGGACTGCCCCCGGTAATAGCAATCAGCCCCAGCATTTT
TRBV19	-	TRBD1	TRBJ2-7	CASRDRGGEQYF	TGTGCCAGTAGAGACAGGGGCGGGGAGCAGTACTTC
TRBV4-3	-	-	TRBJ2-5	CASSPPGGQGEETQYF	TGCGCCAGCAGCCCTCCCGGAGGGCAGGGGGAAGAGACCCAGTACTTC
TRBV28	-	TRBD1	TRBJ1-1	CASSPPGQGWEAFF	TGTGCCAGCAGCCCACCGGGACAGGGGTGGGAAGCTTTCTTT
TRBV3-1/TRBV3-2	once	-	TRBJ1-1	CASQGYGTEAFF	TGTGCCAGTCAGGGTTACGGCACTGAAGCTTTCTTT
TRBV6-1	-	-	TRBJ1-1	CASSERGDGATEAFF	TGTGCCAGCAGTGAAAGGGGTGATGGGGCCACTGAAGCTTTCTTT
TRBV15	-	-	TRBJ2-2	CATSASTGTTNTGELFF	TGTGCCACCAGCGCCTCCACCGGGACAACGAACACCGGGGAGCTGTTTTTT
TRBV5-6	-	TRBD1	TRBJ2-3	CASNPPLKGASLDTQYF	TGTGCCAGCAACCCCCCGCTGAAGGGGGCATCTTTAGATACGCAGTATTTT
TRBV6-1	-	-	TRBJ1-5	CASSEIGGDQPQHF	TGTGCCAGCAGTGAAATAGGGGGGGATCAGCCCCAGCATTTT
TRBV9	-	TRBD1	TRBJ1-2	CASSVAGDRNYGYTF	TGTGCCAGCAGCGTTGCCGGGGACAGAAACTATGGCTACACCTTC
TRBV5-1	few	TRBD2	TRBJ2-3	CASSKSGTRGADTQYF	TGCGCCAGCTCCAAGTCCGGGACTAGGGGGGCAGATACGCAGTATTTT
TRBV23-1	-	-	TRBJ2-5	CASSQSIQNETQYF	TGCGCCAGCAGTCAATCAATACAGAACGAGACCCAGTACTTC
TRBV9	-	-	TRBJ1-6	CASSSQSFSPLHF	TGTGCCAGCAGCTCCCAGTCCTTTTCACCCCTCCACTTT
TRBV7-6	once	TRBD1	TRBJ2-2	CASRTLTGGDTGELFF	TGTGCCAGCAGGACGTTGACAGGGGGAGACACCGGGGAGCTGTTTTTT
TRBV5-1	-	TRBD1	TRBJ1-2	CASSPDRERLDGYTF	TGCGCCAGCAGCCCCGACAGGGAACGGCTGGATGGCTACACCTTC